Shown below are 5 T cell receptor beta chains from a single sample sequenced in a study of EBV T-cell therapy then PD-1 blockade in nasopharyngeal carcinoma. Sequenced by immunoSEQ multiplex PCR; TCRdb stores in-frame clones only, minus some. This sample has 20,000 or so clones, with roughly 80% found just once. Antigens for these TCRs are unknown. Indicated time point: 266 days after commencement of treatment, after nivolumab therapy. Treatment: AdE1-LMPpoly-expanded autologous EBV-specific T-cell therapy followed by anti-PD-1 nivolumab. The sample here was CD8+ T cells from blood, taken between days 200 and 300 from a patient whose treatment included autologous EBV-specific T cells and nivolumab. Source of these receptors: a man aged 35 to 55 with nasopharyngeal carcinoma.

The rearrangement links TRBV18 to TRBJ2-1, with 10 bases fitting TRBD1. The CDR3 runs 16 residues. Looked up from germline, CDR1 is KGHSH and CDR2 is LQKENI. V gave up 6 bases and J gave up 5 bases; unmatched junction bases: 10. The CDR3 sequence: CASSRTGTGVHNEQFF. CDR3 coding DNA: TGTGCCAGCTCCCGGACCGGGACAGGGGTTCACAATGAGCAGTTCTTC.

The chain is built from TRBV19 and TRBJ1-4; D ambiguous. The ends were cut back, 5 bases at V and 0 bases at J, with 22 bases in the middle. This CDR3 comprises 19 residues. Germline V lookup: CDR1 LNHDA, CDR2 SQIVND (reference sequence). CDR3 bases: TGTGCCAGTAGTTTTGATACCCCCTTTCCCGGTGCAACTAATGAAAAACTGTTTTTT. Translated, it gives CASSFDTPFPGATNEKLFF.

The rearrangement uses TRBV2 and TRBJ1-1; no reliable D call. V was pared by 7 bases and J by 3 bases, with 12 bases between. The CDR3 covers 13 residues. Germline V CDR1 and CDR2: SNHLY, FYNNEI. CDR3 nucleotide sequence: TGTGCCAGCACCGAAAGGGCCCACACTGAAGCTTTCTTT. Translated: CASTERAHTEAFF.

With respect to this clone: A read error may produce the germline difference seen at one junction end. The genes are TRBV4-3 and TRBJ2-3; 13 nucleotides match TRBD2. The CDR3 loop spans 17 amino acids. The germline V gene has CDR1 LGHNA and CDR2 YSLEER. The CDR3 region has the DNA TGCACCAGCAGCCAGGGACTAGCGGGGATTTACACAGATACGCAGTATTTT. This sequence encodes CTSSQGLAGIYTDTQYF.

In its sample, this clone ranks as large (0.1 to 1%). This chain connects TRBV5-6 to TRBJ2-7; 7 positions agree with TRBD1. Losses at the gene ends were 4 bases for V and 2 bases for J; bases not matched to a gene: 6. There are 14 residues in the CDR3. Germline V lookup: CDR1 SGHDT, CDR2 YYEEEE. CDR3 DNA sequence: TGTGCCAGCAGCCCTCTCCAGGGGGCCTACGAGCAGTACTTC. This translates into CASSPLQGAYEQYF.